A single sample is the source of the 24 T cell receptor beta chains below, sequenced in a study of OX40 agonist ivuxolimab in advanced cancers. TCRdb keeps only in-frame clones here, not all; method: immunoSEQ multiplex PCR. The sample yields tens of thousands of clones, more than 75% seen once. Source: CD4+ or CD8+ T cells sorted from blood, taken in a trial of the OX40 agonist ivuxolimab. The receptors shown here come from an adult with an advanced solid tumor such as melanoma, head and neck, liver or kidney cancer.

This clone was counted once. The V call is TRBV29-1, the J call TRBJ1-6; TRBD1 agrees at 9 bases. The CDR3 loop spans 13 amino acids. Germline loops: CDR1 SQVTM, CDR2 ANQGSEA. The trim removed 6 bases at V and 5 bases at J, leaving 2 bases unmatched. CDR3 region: CSVGTGNNSPLHF. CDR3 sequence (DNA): TGCAGCGTGGGGACAGGGAATAATTCACCCCTCCACTTT.

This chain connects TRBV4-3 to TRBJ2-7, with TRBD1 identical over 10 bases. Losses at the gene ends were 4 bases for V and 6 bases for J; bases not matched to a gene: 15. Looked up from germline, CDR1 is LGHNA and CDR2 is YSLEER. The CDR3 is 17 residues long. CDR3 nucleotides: TGCGCCAGCAGCCGATCCCCTCCGGGACAGGGGTCTGGCGAGCAGTACTTC. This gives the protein CASSRSPPGQGSGEQYF.

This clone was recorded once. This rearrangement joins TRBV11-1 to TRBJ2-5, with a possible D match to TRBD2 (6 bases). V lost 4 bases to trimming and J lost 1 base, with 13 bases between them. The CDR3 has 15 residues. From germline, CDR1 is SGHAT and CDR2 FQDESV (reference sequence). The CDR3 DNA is TGTGCCAGCAGCTCCGGAGGGACGGGCCAAGAGACCCAGTACTTC. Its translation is CASSSGGTGQETQYF.

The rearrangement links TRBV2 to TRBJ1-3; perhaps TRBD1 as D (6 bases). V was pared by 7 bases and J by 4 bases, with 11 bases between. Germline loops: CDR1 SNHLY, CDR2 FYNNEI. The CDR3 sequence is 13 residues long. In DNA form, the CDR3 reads TGTGCCAGCAACCTACAGGGAGGAAACACCATATATTTT. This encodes CASNLQGGNTIYF.

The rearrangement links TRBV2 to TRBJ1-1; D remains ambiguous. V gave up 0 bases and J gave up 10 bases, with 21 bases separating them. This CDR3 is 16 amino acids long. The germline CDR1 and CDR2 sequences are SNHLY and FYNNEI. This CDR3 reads CASSEAVTVFSSGAFF. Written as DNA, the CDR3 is TGTGCCAGCAGTGAAGCCGTGACGGTTTTTTCGAGTGGAGCTTTCTTT.

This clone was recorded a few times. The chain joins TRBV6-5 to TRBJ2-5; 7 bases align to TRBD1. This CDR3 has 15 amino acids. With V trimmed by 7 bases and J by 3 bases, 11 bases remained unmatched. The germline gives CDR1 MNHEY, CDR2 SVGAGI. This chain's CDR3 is CASNSFGTAEETQYF. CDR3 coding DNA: TGTGCCAGCAATTCTTTCGGGACAGCCGAAGAGACCCAGTACTTC.

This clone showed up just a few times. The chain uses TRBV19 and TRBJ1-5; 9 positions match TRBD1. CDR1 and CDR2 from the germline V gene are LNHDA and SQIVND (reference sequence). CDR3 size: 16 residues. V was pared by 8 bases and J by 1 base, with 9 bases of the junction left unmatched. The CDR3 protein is CASRPGQGRSNQPQHF. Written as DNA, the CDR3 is TGTGCCAGTCGACCGGGACAGGGTCGAAGCAATCAGCCCCAGCATTTT.

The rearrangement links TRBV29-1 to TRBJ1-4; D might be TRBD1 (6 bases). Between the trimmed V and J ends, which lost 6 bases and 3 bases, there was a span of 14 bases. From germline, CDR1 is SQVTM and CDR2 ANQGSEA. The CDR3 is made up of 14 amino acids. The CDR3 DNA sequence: TGCAGCGTCCCGGACAGACAGTCTAATGAAAAACTGTTTTTT. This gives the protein CSVPDRQSNEKLFF. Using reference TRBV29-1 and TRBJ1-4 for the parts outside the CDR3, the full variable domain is SAVISQKPSRDICQRGTSLTIQCQVDSQVTMMFWYRQQPGQSLTLIATANQGSEATYESGFVIDKFPISRPNLTFSTLTVSNMSPEDSSIYLCSVPDRQSNEKLFFGSGTQLSVL.

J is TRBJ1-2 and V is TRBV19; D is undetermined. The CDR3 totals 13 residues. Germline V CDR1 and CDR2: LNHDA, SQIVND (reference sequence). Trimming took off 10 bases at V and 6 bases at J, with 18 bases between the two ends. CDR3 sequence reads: CATSTPNSDGYTF. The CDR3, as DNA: TGTGCCACCTCAACCCCCAACTCCGATGGCTACACCTTC.

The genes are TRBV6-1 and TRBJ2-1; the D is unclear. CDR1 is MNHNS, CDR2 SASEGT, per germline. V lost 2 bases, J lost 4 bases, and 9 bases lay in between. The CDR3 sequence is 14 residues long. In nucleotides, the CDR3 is TGTGCCAGCAGTGAAATATCTGGATACAATGAGCAGTTCTTC. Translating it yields CASSEISGYNEQFF.

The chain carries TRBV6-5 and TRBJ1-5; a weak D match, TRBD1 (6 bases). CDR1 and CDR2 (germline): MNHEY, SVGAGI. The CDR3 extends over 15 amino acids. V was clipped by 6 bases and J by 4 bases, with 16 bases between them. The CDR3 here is CASSQTGRANQPQHF. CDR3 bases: TGTGCCAGCAGCCAAACAGGGCGGGCTAATCAGCCCCAGCATTTT.

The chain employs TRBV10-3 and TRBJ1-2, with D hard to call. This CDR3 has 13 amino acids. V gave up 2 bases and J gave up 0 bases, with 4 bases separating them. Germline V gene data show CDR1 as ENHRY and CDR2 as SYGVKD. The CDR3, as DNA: TGTGCCATCAGTGAGGATGCTAACTATGGCTACACCTTC. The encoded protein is CAISEDANYGYTF.

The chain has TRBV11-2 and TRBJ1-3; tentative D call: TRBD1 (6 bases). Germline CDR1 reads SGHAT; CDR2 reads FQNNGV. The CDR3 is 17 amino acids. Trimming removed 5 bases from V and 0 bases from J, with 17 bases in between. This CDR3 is CASSPRGGTSSGNTIYF. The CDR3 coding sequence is TGTGCCAGCAGCCCTCGGGGCGGGACAAGCTCTGGAAACACCATATATTTT.

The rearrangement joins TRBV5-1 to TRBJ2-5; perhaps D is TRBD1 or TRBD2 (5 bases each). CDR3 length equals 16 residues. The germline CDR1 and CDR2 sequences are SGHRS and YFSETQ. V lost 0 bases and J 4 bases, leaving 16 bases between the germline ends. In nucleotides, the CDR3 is TGCGCCAGCAGCTTGGTGGGAGACAGACAAGGAGAGACCCAGTACTTC. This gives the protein CASSLVGDRQGETQYF.

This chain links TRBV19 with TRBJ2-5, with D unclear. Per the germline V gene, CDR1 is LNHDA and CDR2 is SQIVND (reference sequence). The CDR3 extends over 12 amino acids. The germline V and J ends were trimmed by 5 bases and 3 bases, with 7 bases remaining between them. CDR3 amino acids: CASSFPEETQYF. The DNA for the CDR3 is TGTGCCAGTAGTTTCCCAGAAGAGACCCAGTACTTC.

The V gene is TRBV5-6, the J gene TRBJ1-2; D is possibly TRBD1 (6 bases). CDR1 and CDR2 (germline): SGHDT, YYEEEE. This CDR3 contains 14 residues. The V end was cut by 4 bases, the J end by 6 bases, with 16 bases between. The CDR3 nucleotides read TGTGCCAGCAGCCCCACAGGGAACGAAAATGGCTACACCTTC. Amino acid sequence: CASSPTGNENGYTF.

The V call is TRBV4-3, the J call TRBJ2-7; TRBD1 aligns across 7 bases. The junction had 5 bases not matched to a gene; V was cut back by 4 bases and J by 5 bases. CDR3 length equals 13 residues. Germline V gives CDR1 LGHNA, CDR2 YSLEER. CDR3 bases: TGCGCCAGCAGCCGCAACAGGGGCGACGAGCAGTACTTC. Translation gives CASSRNRGDEQYF.

CDR3 DNA: TGTGCCAGCTCACCCACACGGGACGGAAGATACGAGCAGTACTTC. This sequence encodes CASSPTRDGRYEQYF. J is TRBJ2-7 and V is TRBV18; tentatively, D is TRBD1 or TRBD2 (5 bases each). The CDR3 is made up of 15 amino acids. Trimming shortened V by 3 bases and J by 4 bases, and 16 bases separated the two germline ends. Looked up from germline, CDR1 is KGHSH and CDR2 is LQKENI.

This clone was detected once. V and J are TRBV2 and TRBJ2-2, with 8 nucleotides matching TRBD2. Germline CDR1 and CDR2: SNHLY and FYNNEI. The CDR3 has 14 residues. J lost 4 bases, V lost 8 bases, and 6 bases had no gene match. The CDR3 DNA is TGTGCCAGCTCCCGGGGGGGGAGCACCGGGGAGCTGTTTTTT. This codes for CASSRGGSTGELFF.

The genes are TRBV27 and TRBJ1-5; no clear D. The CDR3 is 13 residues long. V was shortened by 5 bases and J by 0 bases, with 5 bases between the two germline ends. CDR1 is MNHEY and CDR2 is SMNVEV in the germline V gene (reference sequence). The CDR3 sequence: CASSDYSNQPQHF. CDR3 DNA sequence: TGTGCCAGCAGTGATTATAGCAATCAGCCCCAGCATTTT.

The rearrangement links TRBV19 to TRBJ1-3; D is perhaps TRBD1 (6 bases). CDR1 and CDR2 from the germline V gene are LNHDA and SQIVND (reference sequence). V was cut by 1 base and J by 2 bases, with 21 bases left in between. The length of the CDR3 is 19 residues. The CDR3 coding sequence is TGTGCCAGTAGTATAGGAGCGCAGGGGTCAACCTTCCCTGGAAACACCATATATTTT. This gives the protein CASSIGAQGSTFPGNTIYF. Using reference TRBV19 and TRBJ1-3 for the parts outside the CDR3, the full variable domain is DGGITQSPKYLFRKEGQNVTLSCEQNLNHDAMYWYRQDPGQGLRLIYYSQIVNDFQKGDIAEGYSVSREKKESFPLTVTSAQKNPTAFYLCASSIGAQGSTFPGNTIYFGEGSWLTVV.

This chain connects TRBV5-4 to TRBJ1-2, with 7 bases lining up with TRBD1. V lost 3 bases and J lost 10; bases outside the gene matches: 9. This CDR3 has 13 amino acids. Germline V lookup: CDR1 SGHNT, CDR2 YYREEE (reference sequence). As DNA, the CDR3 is TGTGCCAGCAGCTCCCCGCAGACAGGGTTCTACACCTTC. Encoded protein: CASSSPQTGFYTF.

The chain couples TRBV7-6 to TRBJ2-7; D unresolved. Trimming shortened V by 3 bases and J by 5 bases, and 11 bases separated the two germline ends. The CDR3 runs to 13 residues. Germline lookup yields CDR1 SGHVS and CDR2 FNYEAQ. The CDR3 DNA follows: TGTGCCAGCAGCTTGACCCCCCCTGACGAGCAGTACTTC. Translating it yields CASSLTPPDEQYF.

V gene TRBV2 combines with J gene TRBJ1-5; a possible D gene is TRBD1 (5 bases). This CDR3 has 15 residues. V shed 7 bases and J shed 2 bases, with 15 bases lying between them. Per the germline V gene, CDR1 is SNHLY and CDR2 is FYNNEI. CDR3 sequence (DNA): TGTGCCAGCATCCCTAGGGGTGGTGGCAATCAGCCCCAGCATTTT. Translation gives CASIPRGGGNQPQHF. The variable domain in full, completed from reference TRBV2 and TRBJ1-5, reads EPEVTQTPSHQVTQMGQEVILRCVPISNHLYFYWYRQILGQKVEFLVSFYNNEISEKSEIFDDQFSVERPDGSNFTLKIRSTKLEDSAMYFCASIPRGGGNQPQHFGDGTRLSIL.